This is a list of T cell receptor beta chains from one sample in a study of cytomegalovirus exposure and HLA in healthy donors. Only in-frame clones appear in the TCRdb table, and some are missing; sequencing was by immunoSEQ multiplex PCR. The data hold nearly 110,000 clones, with less than 90% observed a single time. The sample taken for sequencing was PBMCs. These receptors originate from a woman between 18 and 29 years old in good health and CMV-seropositive. The CDR3 runs from the conserved cysteine through the conserved F or W. The D gene is left open where the match is weak. Only part of the rows carry a size: once, few, many, or a class if the clone is expanded.

abundance: .
v_gene: TRBV7-9
j_gene: TRBJ2-5
d_gene: TRBD2
CDR3nt: TGTGCCAGCGTGCTAGCGGGGGGCCTAGAAGAGACCCAGTACTTC
CDR3aa: CASVLAGGLEETQYF

abundance: .
v_gene: TRBV28
j_gene: TRBJ2-7
d_gene: TRBD1
CDR3nt: TGTGCCAGCAGCTCTAGTCAGGGGGCGGCCGAGCAGTACTTC
CDR3aa: CASSSSQGAAEQYF

abundance: .
v_gene: TRBV4-1
j_gene: TRBJ1-6
d_gene: TRBD1
CDR3nt: TGCGCCAGCAGCTTACAGGGGGACGTTAATTCACCCCTCCACTTT
CDR3aa: CASSLQGDVNSPLHF

abundance: .
v_gene: TRBV7-2
j_gene: TRBJ2-7
d_gene: .
CDR3nt: TGTGCCAGCAGTTCCCCCCGGACAGTCGTCCGCGAGCAGTACTTC
CDR3aa: CASSSPRTVVREQYF

abundance: .
v_gene: TRBV15
j_gene: TRBJ1-4
d_gene: .
CDR3nt: TGTGCCACCGAGACAGGCCCAGATACCGCAACTAATGAAAAACTGTTTTTT
CDR3aa: CATETGPDTATNEKLFF

abundance: .
v_gene: TRBV6-5
j_gene: TRBJ2-1
d_gene: .
CDR3nt: TGTGCCAGCAGTTGGTCAGGGATGCGAAATGAGCAGTTCTTC
CDR3aa: CASSWSGMRNEQFF

abundance: .
v_gene: TRBV7-6
j_gene: TRBJ2-2
d_gene: .
CDR3nt: TGTGCCAGCAGCTTAGGGCCGACCGGGGAGCTGTTTTTT
CDR3aa: CASSLGPTGELFF

abundance: .
v_gene: TRBV11-2
j_gene: TRBJ1-1
d_gene: .
CDR3nt: TGTGCCAGCAGCTCGCATCTCCGTGGACAGAGCCCGAACACTGAAGCTTTCTTT
CDR3aa: CASSSHLRGQSPNTEAFF

abundance: .
v_gene: TRBV21-1
j_gene: TRBJ2-5
d_gene: .
CDR3nt: TGTGCCAGCAGCAAAGAAAAGGAGGGGCTAGAGACCCAGTACTTC
CDR3aa: CASSKEKEGLETQYF

abundance: .
v_gene: TRBV29-1
j_gene: TRBJ1-1
d_gene: TRBD1
CDR3nt: TGCAGCGGAAGGACAGGGATCGACACTGAAGCTTTCTTT
CDR3aa: CSGRTGIDTEAFF

abundance: once
v_gene: TRBV19
j_gene: TRBJ1-2
d_gene: .
CDR3nt: TGTGCCAGTAGTATGTCACAAACCTATGGCTACACCTTC
CDR3aa: CASSMSQTYGYTF

abundance: .
v_gene: TRBV7-2
j_gene: TRBJ2-2
d_gene: TRBD2
CDR3nt: TGTGCCAGCAGCTTAGGACTAGCGGAGAACACCGGGGAGCTGTTTTTT
CDR3aa: CASSLGLAENTGELFF

abundance: .
v_gene: TRBV27
j_gene: TRBJ2-1
d_gene: TRBD1
CDR3nt: TGTGCCAGCAGCCCACAGGGGGCTTTCTTCAACAATGAGCAGTTCTTC
CDR3aa: CASSPQGAFFNNEQFF

abundance: .
v_gene: TRBV21-1
j_gene: TRBJ1-3
d_gene: .
CDR3nt: .
CDR3aa: CASSKVGQGSSGNTIYF

abundance: once
v_gene: TRBV4-3
j_gene: TRBJ2-1
d_gene: .
CDR3nt: TGCGCCAGCAGCCAAGATCTCGGGACTTACAATGAGCAGTTCTTC
CDR3aa: CASSQDLGTYNEQFF

abundance: .
v_gene: TRBV27
j_gene: TRBJ2-5
d_gene: TRBD1
CDR3nt: TGTGCCAGCAGTTCACGCACAGGGGGCGCAAGGGAGACCCAGTACTTC
CDR3aa: CASSSRTGGARETQYF

abundance: .
v_gene: TRBV6-1
j_gene: TRBJ1-2
d_gene: .
CDR3nt: TGTGCCAGCAGTGAAACGGGTTGGGACTATGGCTACACCTTC
CDR3aa: CASSETGWDYGYTF

abundance: .
v_gene: TRBV29-1
j_gene: TRBJ1-4
d_gene: .
CDR3nt: TGCAGCGCAAAGGGAGGAACTAATGAAAAACTGTTTTTT
CDR3aa: CSAKGGTNEKLFF

abundance: .
v_gene: TRBV2
j_gene: TRBJ1-5
d_gene: .
CDR3nt: TGTGCCAGCAGTGAGTCCGGGAACAATCAGCCCCAGCATTTT
CDR3aa: CASSESGNNQPQHF

abundance: .
v_gene: TRBV6-1
j_gene: TRBJ1-6
d_gene: TRBD1
CDR3nt: TGTGCCAGCACTGATGGGGGACAGGTACCCTCCTATAATTCACCCCTCCACTTT
CDR3aa: CASTDGGQVPSYNSPLHF

abundance: .
v_gene: TRBV29-1
j_gene: TRBJ1-4
d_gene: .
CDR3nt: TGCAGCGTTGATGGGGGGGGCAGTAATGAAAAACTGTTTTTT
CDR3aa: CSVDGGGSNEKLFF

abundance: once
v_gene: TRBV27
j_gene: TRBJ2-2
d_gene: TRBD2
CDR3nt: TGTGCCAGCAGTTTATGGGCTAGCGGGGCCAGCGGGGAGCTGTTTTTT
CDR3aa: CASSLWASGASGELFF

abundance: .
v_gene: TRBV10-3
j_gene: TRBJ2-3
d_gene: TRBD1
CDR3nt: TGTGCCATCAGTGAAGGACAGGGGACAGATACGCAGTATTTT
CDR3aa: CAISEGQGTDTQYF

abundance: .
v_gene: TRBV5-1
j_gene: TRBJ2-2
d_gene: TRBD1
CDR3nt: TGCGCCAGCAGCTGGGGGACAGGGGGCACCGGGGAGCTGTTTTTT
CDR3aa: CASSWGTGGTGELFF

abundance: .
v_gene: TRBV6-4
j_gene: TRBJ2-1
d_gene: TRBD2
CDR3nt: TGTGCCAGCAGTGACTCGACTAGCGGGGGAAGTGAGCAGTTCTTC
CDR3aa: CASSDSTSGGSEQFF

abundance: .
v_gene: TRBV5-4
j_gene: TRBJ2-5
d_gene: TRBD2
CDR3nt: TGTGCCAGCAGCTTGGGGCTAGCGGGGGGAAAGGAGACCCAGTACTTC
CDR3aa: CASSLGLAGGKETQYF

abundance: once
v_gene: TRBV6-5
j_gene: TRBJ2-3
d_gene: .
CDR3nt: TGTGCCAGCAGTTACGGCCTAGCCGTCCACACAGATACGCAGTATTTT
CDR3aa: CASSYGLAVHTDTQYF

abundance: .
v_gene: TRBV10-3
j_gene: TRBJ2-1
d_gene: TRBD2
CDR3nt: TGTGCCATCAGTGAACCCGGGACTAGCGGGGGGGCCGATGAGCAGTTCTTC
CDR3aa: CAISEPGTSGGADEQFF

abundance: .
v_gene: TRBV7-9
j_gene: TRBJ1-5
d_gene: .
CDR3nt: TGTGCCAGCAGTCCAGCGGGGGTTAGCAATCAGCCCCAGCATTTT
CDR3aa: CASSPAGVSNQPQHF